These 28 T cell receptor beta chains were sequenced from one sample in a study of blood T cell repertoires in COVID-19. Clones were sequenced by immunoSEQ multiplex PCR, and TCRdb holds only the in-frame ones, with some missing. The sample holds 120,000 to 150,000 clones, 70% to 90% seen once. The source material was PBMCs or T cells enriched from blood (not recorded which). The receptors derive from a woman between 25 and 40 years old with acute COVID-19.

The rearrangement joins TRBV3-1 (or the pseudogene TRBV3-2) to TRBJ1-1, with a weak D call TRBD1 (6 bases). Trimming removed 1 base at V and 4 bases at J, with 13 bases between. Germline CDR1 is LGHDT and CDR2 is YNNKEL (reference sequence). The CDR3 is made up of 15 amino acids. In DNA form, the CDR3 reads TGTGCCAGCAGCCAAGTTCCAGGGGCCAGCACTGAAGCTTTCTTT. It translates to CASSQVPGASTEAFF.

The J gene is TRBJ2-7, the V gene TRBV28; a weak D match, TRBD2 (5 bases). The CDR3 runs to 15 residues. V gave up 6 bases and J gave up 2 bases, with 17 bases separating them. Germline V gives CDR1 MDHEN, CDR2 SYDVKM. The DNA of the CDR3 is TGTGCCAGCAGCCGCGGGCGGGCCGGACCCTACGAGCAGTACTTC. Its translation: CASSRGRAGPYEQYF.

The J gene is TRBJ2-1, the V gene TRBV6-2 or TRBV6-3, with 13 bases fitting TRBD2. The CDR3 covers 17 residues. J lost 3 bases, V lost 2 bases, and 4 bases had no gene match. The germline CDR1 and CDR2 sequences are MNHEY and SVGEGT. CDR3 nucleotide sequence: TGTGCCAGCAGTTACACGACTAGCGGGAGGAACTACAATGAGCAGTTCTTC. It codes for CASSYTTSGRNYNEQFF.

This chain connects TRBV6-5 to TRBJ2-1; 7 positions agree with TRBD2. Germline assignment: CDR1 MNHEY and CDR2 SVGAGI. The CDR3 contains 16 residues. The J segment lost 7 bases and the V segment lost 1 base, leaving 10 bases of the junction unmatched. The CDR3 spells CASSYFLAGEGNEQFF. DNA of the CDR3: TGTGCCAGCAGTTACTTTCTGGCGGGAGAGGGGAATGAGCAGTTCTTC.

The V and J genes are TRBV11-3 and TRBJ2-7; 8 bases are shared with TRBD1. CDR1 is SGHNT, CDR2 YENEEA, per germline. V lost 5 bases, J lost 2 bases, and 11 bases stayed unmatched. The CDR3 covers 16 residues. Here the CDR3 DNA reads TGTGCCAGCAGCCACCCAGGGGGCACGAATCCCTACGAGCAGTACTTC. Protein sequence: CASSHPGGTNPYEQYF.

The chain couples TRBV7-3 to TRBJ2-3; D unclear. The CDR3 runs 14 residues. Germline-derived CDR1 and CDR2 are SGHTA and FQGTGA. V was shortened by 2 bases and J by 3 bases, with 9 bases between the two germline ends. CDR3 coding DNA: TGTGCCAGCAGCTTAGTCGCGGAGACAGATACGCAGTATTTT. It translates to CASSLVAETDTQYF.

V is TRBV9 and J is TRBJ1-1; D is unresolved. Trimming took off 0 bases at V and 0 bases at J, with 3 bases between the two ends. The CDR3 is 13 amino acids. CDR1 SGDLS and CDR2 YYNGEE come from the germline V gene. The CDR3 region is CASSVELNTEAFF. The CDR3 nucleotides read TGTGCCAGCAGCGTAGAGCTGAACACTGAAGCTTTCTTT.

The chain couples TRBV5-1 to TRBJ1-3; TRBD1 agrees at 9 bases. Germline-derived CDR1 and CDR2 are SGHRS and YFSETQ. J was trimmed by 0 bases and V by 2 bases; bases with no gene match: 3. The CDR3 sequence is 16 residues long. CDR3 residues: CASSFTTGGSGNTIYF. In DNA form, the CDR3 reads TGCGCCAGCAGCTTTACGACAGGGGGCTCTGGAAACACCATATATTTT. Combining the CDR3 with reference TRBV5-1 and TRBJ1-3 gives the whole variable domain KAGVTQTPRYLIKTRGQQVTLSCSPISGHRSVSWYQQTPGQGLQFLFEYFSETQRNKGNFPGRFSGRQFSNSRSEMNVSTLELGDSALYLCASSFTTGGSGNTIYFGEGSWLTVV.

The rearrangement joins TRBV2 to TRBJ2-3; no reliable D call. Germline CDR1 SNHLY, CDR2 FYNNEI. This CDR3 is built from 15 residues. Trimming left V 4 bases short and J 0 bases short, with 11 bases between. CDR3 region: CASSVQDSSTDTQYF. DNA of the CDR3: TGTGCCAGCAGTGTTCAGGATTCTAGCACAGATACGCAGTATTTT.

The chain has TRBV7-3 and TRBJ2-1; 9 bases agree with TRBD2. The germline gives CDR1 SGHTA, CDR2 FQGTGA. Trimming took 3 bases from V and 4 from J; bases not matched to a gene: 4. This CDR3 is built from 15 residues. The CDR3 reads CASSLLAGGYNEQFF. CDR3 DNA: TGTGCCAGCAGCTTGTTGGCGGGAGGGTACAATGAGCAGTTCTTC.

The chain employs TRBV30 and TRBJ1-1; 7 bases line up with TRBD1. The germline CDR1 and CDR2 sequences are GTSNPN and SVGIG (reference sequence). The junction had 9 bases not matched to a gene; V was cut back by 5 bases and J by 0 bases. The CDR3 spans 15 residues. In DNA, the CDR3 is TGTGCCTGGGCCGCCTCCGGGACAGTGAACACTGAAGCTTTCTTT. It is translated as CAWAASGTVNTEAFF.

This rearrangement joins TRBV15 to TRBJ2-5; D is unclear. Trimming took off 3 bases at V and 2 bases at J, with 7 bases between the two ends. CDR1 and CDR2 from the germline V gene are LNHNV and YYDKDF (reference sequence). This CDR3 is built from 13 residues. CDR3 sequence reads: CATSRLLQETQYF. The CDR3 region has the DNA TGTGCCACCAGCAGGCTCCTACAAGAGACCCAGTACTTC.

The chain recombines TRBV10-3 with TRBJ1-1; D might be TRBD1 (5 bases). The CDR3 sequence is 16 residues long. V shed 5 bases and J shed 3 bases, with 19 bases lying between them. Germline lookup yields CDR1 ENHRY and CDR2 SYGVKD. DNA of the CDR3: TGTGCCATCAGTCAAACGCAGAGGGCGGGGGACACTGAAGCTTTCTTT. Encoded protein: CAISQTQRAGDTEAFF.

The rearrangement joins TRBV7-8 to TRBJ2-3; 11 positions match TRBD2. V lost 2 bases and J lost 6; bases outside the gene matches: 4. The CDR3 covers 15 residues. CDR1 and CDR2 (germline): SGHVS, FQNEAQ. CDR3 sequence: CASSLLLAGADTQYF. In nucleotides, the CDR3 is TGTGCCAGCAGCTTATTACTAGCGGGAGCCGATACGCAGTATTTT.

The V gene is TRBV18, the J gene TRBJ2-1, with TRBD1 matching 10 bases. J was trimmed by 10 bases and V by 3 bases; bases with no gene match: 12. The CDR3 extends over 16 amino acids. Germline V CDR1 and CDR2: KGHSH, LQKENI. DNA of the CDR3: TGTGCCAGCTCACCGAGCCCCGTTGGGACAGGGGAGGAGCAGTTCTTC. Translation: CASSPSPVGTGEEQFF.

The chain combines TRBV3-1 (or the pseudogene TRBV3-2) with TRBJ2-3; a possible D gene is TRBD2 (5 bases). Trimming cost V 0 bases and J 8 bases, with 6 bases left between them. Germline assignment: CDR1 LGHDT and CDR2 YNNKEL (reference sequence). The CDR3 consists of 12 residues. CDR3 region: CASSQDSATQYF. CDR3 bases: TGTGCCAGCAGCCAAGATAGCGCTACGCAGTATTTT.

The chain carries TRBV7-2 and TRBJ1-2; D is perhaps TRBD1 (5 bases). CDR3 length: 14 amino acids. CDR1 is SGHTA and CDR2 is FQGNSA in the germline V gene. V was cut by 1 base and J by 2 bases, with 8 bases left in between. The CDR3 region has the DNA TGTGCCAGCAGCTTAGGTCGGGGGAACTATGGCTACACCTTC. Its protein product is CASSLGRGNYGYTF.

V usage is TRBV28 and J usage is TRBJ2-1; TRBD1 agrees at 11 bases. The CDR3 has 15 residues. Trimming at V came to 5 bases and at J to 9 bases, leaving 9 bases not matched to a gene. CDR1 is MDHEN and CDR2 is SYDVKM in the germline V gene. This chain's CDR3 is CASSGPGQGGGEQFF. CDR3 DNA sequence: TGTGCCAGCAGTGGACCGGGACAGGGGGGAGGTGAGCAGTTCTTC.

The chain joins TRBV28 to TRBJ2-7; 8 nucleotides match TRBD1. The CDR3 length is 14 residues. V dropped 5 bases and J dropped 5; count of bases not matched to a gene: 8. CDR1 is MDHEN, CDR2 SYDVKM, per germline. The CDR3 loop is CASSPRQGRNEQYF. The CDR3 DNA follows: TGTGCCAGCAGTCCAAGACAGGGGAGGAACGAGCAGTACTTC.

The V call is TRBV3-1 (or the pseudogene TRBV3-2), the J call TRBJ2-7; 8 bases line up with TRBD2. V lost 0 bases and J lost 6; bases outside the gene matches: 10. The V gene's germline CDR1 is LGHDT and CDR2 YNNKEL (reference sequence). The CDR3 sequence is 16 residues long. This chain's CDR3 is CASSQDLSTGGLEQYF. CDR3 sequence (DNA): TGTGCCAGCAGCCAAGATCTTTCTACGGGAGGGCTCGAGCAGTACTTC.

V is TRBV3-1 (or the pseudogene TRBV3-2) and J is TRBJ2-7, with 8 nucleotides matching TRBD1. This CDR3 region has 14 residues. Germline V CDR1 and CDR2: LGHDT, YNNKEL (reference sequence). V was pared by 4 bases and J by 4 bases, with 6 bases of the junction left unmatched. The CDR3 DNA reads as TGTGCCAGCAGCCCGGGACAGGACCATTACGAGCAGTACTTC. Its translation is CASSPGQDHYEQYF.

This chain links TRBV6-5 with TRBJ2-7, with 10 bases aligning to TRBD2. J lost 5 bases, V lost 0 bases, and 4 bases had no gene match. Germline CDR1 is MNHEY and CDR2 is SVGAGI. This CDR3 contains 15 residues. CDR3 sequence: CASSYSAGGPHEQYF. CDR3 DNA sequence: TGTGCCAGCAGTTACTCAGCGGGAGGGCCCCACGAGCAGTACTTC.

J is TRBJ2-2 and V is TRBV7-2, with no clear D. The germline V gene encodes CDR1 SGHTA and CDR2 FQGNSA. With 3 bases removed from V and 5 bases from J, the gap between germline ends came to 16 bases. This CDR3 has 16 amino acids. The CDR3: CASSFSWYSETGELFF. DNA of the CDR3: TGTGCCAGCAGCTTTTCCTGGTACTCGGAGACCGGGGAGCTGTTTTTT.

This chain connects TRBV27 to TRBJ2-7, with 9 bases aligning to TRBD2. This CDR3 comprises 14 residues. Per germline, CDR1 MNHEY and CDR2 SMNVEV (reference sequence). The V segment lost 2 bases and the J segment 4 bases; nucleotides outside the gene matches: 3. CDR3 residues: CASSLLREGYEQYF. The CDR3 nucleotides are TGTGCCAGCAGTTTACTGCGGGAGGGTTACGAGCAGTACTTC.

J is TRBJ2-3 and V is TRBV5-1; 11 nucleotides agree with TRBD2. J lost 0 bases, V lost 4 bases, and 4 bases had no gene match. Looked up from germline, CDR1 is SGHRS and CDR2 is YFSETQ. The CDR3 is made up of 16 amino acids. The CDR3 region has the DNA TGCGCCAGCAGCCCGGGACTAGCGGCCAGCACAGATACGCAGTATTTT. It codes for CASSPGLAASTDTQYF.

The genes are TRBV20-1 and TRBJ1-5; 10 bases are a match to TRBD1. The ends lost 3 bases at V and 5 bases at J; junction bases unmatched: 7. Looked up from germline, CDR1 is DFQATT and CDR2 is SNEGSKA (reference sequence). The CDR3 has 15 residues. CDR3 sequence reads: CSASPPGTGDQPQHF. The CDR3 DNA reads TGCAGTGCTAGTCCCCCTGGGACAGGGGATCAGCCCCAGCATTTT.

The V gene is TRBV28, the J gene TRBJ2-4; the D gene is possibly TRBD2 (6 bases). The CDR3 is made up of 15 amino acids. V lost 8 bases and J 8 bases, leaving 22 bases between the germline ends. Germline CDR1 MDHEN, CDR2 SYDVKM. This CDR3 reads CASGTAGPVMHIQYF. CDR3 sequence (DNA): TGTGCCAGCGGCACCGCGGGACCCGTTATGCACATTCAGTACTTC.

The gene calls are TRBV27 and TRBJ2-7, with TRBD2 matching 7 bases. Trimming cost V 5 bases and J 6 bases; bases outside gene matches: 7. Germline V gene sequence: CDR1 MNHEY, CDR2 SMNVEV (reference sequence). The CDR3 is 13 amino acids. CDR3 amino acids: CASSPIGRGEQYF. CDR3 bases: TGTGCCAGCAGTCCGATTGGGAGGGGCGAGCAGTACTTC.